This record covers a single T cell receptor beta chain. Measured with immunoSEQ multiplex PCR; TCRdb has only the in-frame clones, and not every one. Seen here are 95,000 to 120,000 clones, approximately 70% observed once, and the top ten hold 20% to 25%. This entry is derived from a study of shared clonotypes between healthy human individuals. The CDR3 is made up of 14 amino acids. V lost 1 base and J lost 6, with 12 bases in between. From germline, CDR1 is LGHNA and CDR2 YNFKEQ. The TCR comes from a woman in her twenties or thirties in good health. The V and J genes are TRBV4-2 and TRBJ1-2; possibly TRBD1 for D (6 bases). Sequenced material: memory CD8+ T cells sorted from blood. Subset indicated: CD45RO+ cells pooled with CCR7-negative TemRA cells. The CDR3 region has the DNA TGTGCCAGCAGCCAAGGGGGGACATCGGATGGCTACACCTTC. Translation gives CASSQGGTSDGYTF.